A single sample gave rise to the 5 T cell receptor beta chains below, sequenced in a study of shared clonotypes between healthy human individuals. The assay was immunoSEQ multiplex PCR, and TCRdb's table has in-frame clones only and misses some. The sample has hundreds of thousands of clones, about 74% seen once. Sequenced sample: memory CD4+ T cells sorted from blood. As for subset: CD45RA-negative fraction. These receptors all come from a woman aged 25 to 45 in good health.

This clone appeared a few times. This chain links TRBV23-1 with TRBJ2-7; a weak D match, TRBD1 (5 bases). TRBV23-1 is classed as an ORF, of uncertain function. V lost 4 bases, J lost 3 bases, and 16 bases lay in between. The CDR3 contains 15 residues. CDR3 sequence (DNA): TGCGCCAGCAGTCGAGCGACAGTGTCATACTACGAGCAGTACTTC. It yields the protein CASSRATVSYYEQYF.

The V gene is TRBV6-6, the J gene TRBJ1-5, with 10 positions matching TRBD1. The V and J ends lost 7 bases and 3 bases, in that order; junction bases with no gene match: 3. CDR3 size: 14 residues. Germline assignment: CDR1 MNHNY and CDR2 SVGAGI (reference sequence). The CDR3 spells CASTGQGTNQPQHF. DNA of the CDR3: TGTGCCAGCACGGGACAGGGGACCAATCAGCCCCAGCATTTT.

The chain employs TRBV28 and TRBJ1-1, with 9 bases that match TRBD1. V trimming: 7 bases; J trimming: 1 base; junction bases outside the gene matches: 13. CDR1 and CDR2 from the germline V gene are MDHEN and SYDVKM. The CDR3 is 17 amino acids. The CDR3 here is CASTKMGQGPSNTEAFF. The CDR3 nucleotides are TGTGCCAGCACCAAAATGGGACAGGGACCGTCGAACACTGAAGCTTTCTTT.

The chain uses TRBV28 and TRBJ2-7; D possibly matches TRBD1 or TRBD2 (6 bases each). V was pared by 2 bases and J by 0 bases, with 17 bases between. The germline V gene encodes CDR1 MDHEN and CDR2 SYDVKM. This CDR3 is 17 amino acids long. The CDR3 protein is CASSLRGVGTASYEQYF. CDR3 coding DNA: TGTGCCAGCAGTTTAAGGGGGGTCGGGACTGCCTCCTACGAGCAGTACTTC.

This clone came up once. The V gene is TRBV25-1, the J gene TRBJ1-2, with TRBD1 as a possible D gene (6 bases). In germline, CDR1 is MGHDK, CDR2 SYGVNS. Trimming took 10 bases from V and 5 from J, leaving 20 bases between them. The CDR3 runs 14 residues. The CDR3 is CAISEDSPPYGYTF. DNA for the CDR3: TGTGCCATAAGTGAGGACAGCCCACCTTATGGCTACACCTTC.